The entry below describes one T cell receptor beta chain. Its antigen is undetermined. The sample belongs to a study of STAT3 mutations in large granular lymphocyte leukemia. The study, taken as a whole, reports: Every T-cell large granular lymphocyte leukemia patient had at least one immunodominant TCR beta clonotype. In several patients, dominant TCR clone burden exceeded STAT3 mutant burden, suggesting STAT3 mutation arose secondarily.

Clones were sequenced by immunoSEQ multiplex PCR, and TCRdb holds only the in-frame ones, with some missing. The table has around 1,700 clones, just under 60% seen once; the top ten hold 55% to 75%. This CDR3 spans 16 amino acids. Germline V lookup: CDR1 SEHNR, CDR2 FQNEAQ (reference sequence). V was pared by 4 bases and J by 0 bases, with 16 bases between. This clonotype originated in a woman aged 70 to 79 with T-cell large granular lymphocyte leukemia. Some clones in this sample may be carry-over from other donors' samples. The gene calls are TRBV7-9 and TRBJ2-7; tentatively, D is TRBD1 or TRBD2 (5 bases each). Sequenced material: peripheral blood mononuclear cells. The DNA of the CDR3 is TGTGCCAGCAGCTCGCCCCCCGGGACGGCCTCCTACGAGCAGTACTTC. Protein: CASSSPPGTASYEQYF.